This T cell receptor (beta chain) was sequenced for a study of shared clonotypes between healthy human individuals. Study in general: Each donor contributed plates that comprised three CD4 naive, three CD4 memory, two CD8 naive and one CD8 memory. Notes on the study in general: Sorted-subset sequencing, rarefaction showed, was incomplete despite large depth. The study found 4.5% to 5% of naive CD4 clonotypes shared across several donors.

Germline CDR1 reads SGHDN; CDR2 reads FVKESK. This CDR3 has 14 amino acids. V lost 4 bases to trimming and J lost 4 bases; unmatched junction nucleotides: 2. Comment on this clone: Its antigen remains unidentified.

The run depth of the assay was deep. Profiling relied on immunoSEQ multiplex PCR, and the TCRdb table lists in-frame clones only, not all of them. The sample records 2 million to 2.5 million clones, almost 96% being singletons. The source of this sequence is a man between 18 and 29 years old in good health. The chain recombines TRBV14 with TRBJ1-2, with 11 bases matching TRBD1. The material sequenced was naive CD4+ T cells sorted from blood. As to subset: CD45RA+ positively selected. The CDR3 region is CASSLGQGGYGYTF. The CDR3 DNA sequence: TGTGCCAGCAGCCTGGGACAGGGGGGCTATGGCTACACCTTC.